The T cell receptor beta chain described here comes from a study of long-term antiretroviral therapy in people with HIV (dated by TCRdb to 2022 to 2024). Regarding the complete study: The earliest samples were collected roughly a decade before the 2015 WHO recommendation for immediate ART, at a time when ART was usually postponed until CD4 counts fell. A retrospective serial study tested whether changes in peripheral blood TRB repertoire composition and diversity were associated with ART initiation and durable HIV suppression. No cross-contamination during QIAcube processing was shown when test extractions of a monoclonal T-cell line were performed alongside about 30 polyclonal samples. Among the 30 or so participants with HIV, fewer than twelve were female. From 25 to 30 adults with confirmed HIV infection, the cohort provided 192 cryopreserved PBMC samples, gathered serially across a mean of around six years (range 1-12). Results and caveats for the whole study, not just this receptor: Starting ART was linked to a significant rise in TRB diversity, yet even after long-term ART the diversity remained significantly lower than in transplant donor controls. Owing to limited PBMC availability, only the TCR beta chain was sequenced, without alpha chain pairing. Unsorted PBMC were profiled instead of sorted CD4+ and CD8+ T cells because pre-ART samples had limited cell numbers. HIV repertoires had narrower CDR3 length ranges than controls, and the network structure suggested an antigen-experienced repertoire that shifted only slightly toward naive after ART. The repertoire was dominated across all time points by expanded TRB clones identified before ART initiation, although this dominance was seen to fluctuate and to decrease in many PLHIV after ART. No data were available on ART adherence, viral resistance or therapy changes, limiting inferences about post-ART repertoire changes. Samples dated from the mid-2000s to the late 2010s, and the ART regimens used may be less effective than current ones.

Inclusion was restricted to participants for whom at least one PBMC sample before ART initiation and at least two post-ART samples were available. Treatment was received in the United States of America by all participants with HIV. Before DNA extraction, cryopreserved samples of about 0.95-10 million PBMC were thawed and washed. At the time of the earliest PBMC sample for each participant with HIV, ages ranged from about 20 to 55 years. Each participant contributed PBMC samples from 1-4 timepoints before ART initiation and 2-8 timepoints after ART initiation, with a median of 7 samples. Serial HIV viral load, CD4+ T-cell count, ART history and demographic data were obtained for every participant. Using a Qiagen kit on a QIAcube, genomic DNA was extracted from unsorted PBMC, with samples processed in batches of 12. For this clone: No antigen is known for it. There are no base qualities to consult, and no much larger clone falls within one base.

Sequencing of the TRB variable region was done with the immunoSEQ hsTCRB v3.0 assay at survey level resolution. The targeted TRB sequencing depth was about 35,000-55,000 T-cell genomes per sample. An Illumina MiSeq with a v3 150-cycle kit was used to sequence the pooled TRB libraries. Regarding the original processing steps: Analysis of repertoires was carried out in R inside a reproducible Nextflow workflow spanning QC, data transformation and analysis. LymphoSeq2, an R package for AIRR-Seq data exploration, was used to implement custom analyses. Several samples yielding fewer than 5000 total TRB sequences were excluded, leaving more than 150 analyzed HIV repertoires. Of the roughly 180 retained HIV repertoires, approximately 60 were collected before and roughly 130 after ART initiation. Each repertoire was downsampled to 5000 TRB nucleotide sequences, and summary statistics were averaged across 100 downsampling iterations. The analysis kept only TRB sequences whose CDR3 regions were at least seven amino acids long. Diversity was assessed using a clonality score derived from Shannon entropy and using the Gini coefficient. In the repertoire networks, any two of the top 5000 CDR3 amino acid sequences were linked whenever the two sequences differed by an edit distance of one. Antigen specificity groups and MHC restriction were predicted for TRB CDR3 amino acid sequences with GLIPH2. To flag known CMV, EBV, HIV or tissue antigen associations, CDR3 amino acid sequences were matched against VDJdb and McPAS-TCR. Pre-ART, post-ART and control groups were compared with Wilcoxon signed-rank tests and Holm-Bonferroni correction. TCRdb took over this immuneACCESS table, retaining in-frame rearrangements with V and J assigned. Such tables are incomplete; in checked studies, under half of the missing clones stem from an unresolved V gene, and the remainder is unexplained. V, J and clone size are those of that table, while D and trimming were read from the DNA. The sample data list tens of thousands of clones, and 80% to 85% of these were observed just once. In total, the top ten clones hold about 5% of the sample.

This TCR was recovered from a young man with HIV. The input for sequencing was unsorted PBMCs, taken 1.5 years after starting antiretroviral therapy.

The nucleotide sequence is given as TGCAGCGTCCCTGGCGGGAGCTCCTACAATGAGCAGTTCTTC. Its product reads: CSVPGGSSYNEQFF. The chain employs TRBV29-1 and TRBJ2-1, with 7 middle bases fitting TRBD2. V has 6 bases trimmed and J has 0 bases trimmed; junction bases matching no gene number 5. The CDR3 covers 14 residues, taking in both the cysteine and the phenylalanine. CDR3 DNA is the only sequence kept; it has 42 bases, read in frame from the first base. Reading the germline V gene gives CDR1 SQVTM and CDR2 ANQGSEA.